This is a list of T cell receptor beta chains from one sample in a study of T-cell memory formation after mild COVID-19. TCRdb processed the 5' RACE reads anew with MiXCR; each CDR3 protein has one entry. The table records around 300,000 distinct CDR3 sequences, less than 20% of them present only once. The specimen was PBMCs or a T cell subset sorted from them (not recorded which). The source is a young man who had mild COVID-19 (a few samples of this study predate the infection). Cell type and time point are not known. Both conserved end residues are part of each CDR3. D genes are given only for firm matches. Size is stated for part of the rows, as once, few or many counts, or as a class when the clone is expanded.

>few|TRBJ1-2|TRBV11-2|NA
CASSLDEVYGYTF
TGTGCCAGCAGCTTAGACGAGGTCTATGGCTACACCTTC
>NA|TRBJ1-1|TRBV6-5|NA
CASLGWRGDAFF
TGTGCCAGCTTGGGGTGGAGGGGCGACGCTTTCTTT
>NA|TRBJ1-1|TRBV24-1|TRBD1
CATSGAGQGVDEAFF
TGTGCCACCAGTGGGGCGGGACAGGGCGTTGATGAAGCTTTCTTT
>NA|TRBJ2-5|TRBV10-3|TRBD1
CAIRQGGVETQYF
TGTGCCATCAGACAGGGGGGTGTAGAGACCCAGTACTTC
>few|TRBJ2-2|TRBV11-2|NA
CASSGRDSTPTGELFF
TGTGCCAGCAGCGGGCGGGACAGTACCCCCACCGGGGAGCTGTTTTTT
>many|TRBJ2-2|TRBV5-1|TRBD2
CASSLTGLASTGELFF
TGCGCCAGCAGCTTGACGGGACTAGCGAGCACCGGGGAGCTGTTTTTT
>few|TRBJ2-3|TRBV9|TRBD1
CASSVGTGSRTDTQYF
TGTGCCAGCAGCGTCGGGACAGGGTCTCGCACAGATACGCAGTATTTT
>few|TRBJ2-3|TRBV5-1|NA
CASSAGQPTDTQYF
TGCGCCAGCAGCGCAGGACAGCCCACAGATACGCAGTATTTT
>many|TRBJ1-1|TRBV6-4|NA
CASSEGEGAGHAEAFF
TGTGCCAGCAGTGAAGGAGAAGGGGCCGGGCACGCTGAAGCTTTCTTT
>once|TRBJ1-1|TRBV18|TRBD1
CASSSVGGEAEAFF
TGTGCCAGCTCCTCGGTAGGGGGCGAGGCTGAAGCTTTCTTT
>NA|TRBJ2-3|TRBV5-1|NA
CASSLAGTNTDTQYF
TGCGCCAGCAGCTTGGCTGGCACCAACACAGATACGCAGTATTTT
>NA|TRBJ2-1|TRBV7-3|NA
CASSLIRGEQFF
TGTGCCAGCAGCTTAATTCGGGGTGAGCAGTTCTTC
>NA|TRBJ2-3|TRBV7-9|TRBD2
CASSWGLLTYTQYF
TGTGCCAGCAGCTGGGGACTACTGACATATACGCAGTATTTT
>NA|TRBJ1-1|TRBV7-9|NA
CASSRPGQSLRNTEAFF
TGTGCCAGCAGCAGACCGGGACAATCCCTTCGGAACACTGAAGCTTTCTTT
>few|TRBJ2-1|TRBV6-2/TRBV6-3|TRBD1
CATHPGQGWYEQFF
TGTGCCACCCACCCGGGACAGGGTTGGTATGAGCAGTTCTTC
>many|TRBJ2-3|TRBV18|NA
CASSPRGADTQYF
TGTGCCAGCTCACCCAGGGGAGCAGATACGCAGTATTTT
>few|TRBJ2-1|TRBV20-1|NA
CSAIDSGSSYNEQFF
TGCAGTGCTATAGATAGCGGTAGCTCCTACAATGAGCAGTTCTTC
>NA|TRBJ1-3|TRBV30|NA
CAWSEGRGAGNTIYF
TGTGCCTGGAGTGAGGGGAGGGGTGCTGGAAACACCATATATTTT
>NA|TRBJ2-5|TRBV11-2|NA
CASSLDSGVVTQYF
TGTGCCAGCAGCTTAGATAGTGGGGTGGTGACCCAGTACTTC
>many|TRBJ2-7|TRBV29-1|NA
CSVLQVTHEQYF
TGCAGCGTTCTACAGGTAACACACGAGCAGTACTTC
>NA|TRBJ2-3|TRBV6-5|NA
CASSMTASGDTQYF
TGTGCCAGCAGTATGACCGCATCGGGAGATACGCAGTATTTT
>NA|TRBJ2-3|TRBV4-2|NA
CASSQRISTDTQYF
TGTGCCAGCAGCCAGCGCATTAGCACAGATACGCAGTATTTT
>NA|TRBJ2-5|TRBV11-3|TRBD1
CASSTTGAETQYF
TGTGCCAGCAGCACGACAGGGGCTGAGACCCAGTACTTC
>NA|TRBJ2-5|TRBV20-1|NA
CSAGPSGLETQYF
TGCAGTGCTGGCCCCAGCGGTTTAGAGACCCAGTACTTC
>many|TRBJ1-1|TRBV12-3/TRBV12-4|NA
CASSLEVMTEAFF
TGTGCCAGCAGTTTGGAGGTTATGACTGAAGCTTTCTTT
>few|TRBJ2-2|TRBV6-2/TRBV6-3|TRBD2
CASSSQRGVTGELFF
TGTGCCAGCAGCTCTCAGCGGGGGGTAACCGGGGAGCTGTTTTTT
>NA|TRBJ1-6|TRBV7-2|NA
CASSFVGRTADSSYNSPLHF
TGTGCCAGCAGCTTTGTCGGACGGACGGCCGATAGCTCCTATAATTCACCCCTCCACTTT
>few|TRBJ2-7|TRBV4-1|NA
CASFRDEGPGEQYF
TGCGCCAGCTTTCGGGACGAGGGTCCGGGGGAGCAGTACTTC
>NA|TRBJ1-5|TRBV4-1|NA
CASSQDGTPTQPQHF
TGCGCCAGCAGCCAAGATGGAACACCGACTCAGCCCCAGCATTTT
>NA|TRBJ2-1|TRBV9|TRBD2
CASSTGGVMDEQFF
TGTGCCAGCAGCACGGGGGGGGTTATGGATGAGCAGTTCTTC
>few|TRBJ2-7|TRBV7-2|NA
CASSLPDRSGYEQYF
TGTGCCAGCAGCCTCCCAGACAGGTCAGGCTACGAGCAGTACTTC
>many|TRBJ2-3|TRBV6-4|NA
CASRAGTSTDTQYF
TGTGCCAGCAGGGCCGGGACTAGCACAGATACGCAGTATTTT
>few|TRBJ1-2|TRBV7-9|NA
CASSLAEPGYGYTF
TGTGCCAGCAGCTTAGCAGAACCAGGGTATGGCTACACCTTC
>many|TRBJ2-3|TRBV12-3/TRBV12-4|NA
CASSFGLADTQYF
TGTGCCAGCAGCTTCGGGCTTGCGGATACGCAGTATTTT
>NA|TRBJ2-4|TRBV5-4|NA
CASRMGPLAKNIQYF
TGTGCCAGCAGGATGGGGCCCCTAGCCAAAAACATTCAGTACTTC
>NA|TRBJ1-6|TRBV7-9|TRBD1
CASSLAAGGRPLHF
TGTGCCAGCAGCTTAGCGGCAGGGGGCCGACCCCTCCACTTT
>NA|TRBJ2-6|TRBV24-1|TRBD1
CATSDVIGTGTGANVLTF
TGTGCCACCAGTGATGTTATCGGGACAGGGACCGGGGCCAACGTCCTGACTTTC
>few|TRBJ1-4|TRBV7-2|TRBD1
CASSPRGPPDEKLFF
TGTGCCAGCAGCCCTAGGGGGCCCCCGGATGAAAAACTGTTTTTT
>few|TRBJ2-7|TRBV27|NA
CASSPTLLIYEQYF
TGTGCCAGCAGTCCTACCTTACTGATCTACGAGCAGTACTTC
>few|TRBJ2-7|TRBV6-1|NA
CASSEESYYEQYF
TGTGCCAGCAGTGAGGAGAGCTACTACGAGCAGTACTTC
>NA|TRBJ2-1|TRBV12-3/TRBV12-4|NA
CASKQLDGTLMAFF
TGTGCCAGCAAACAGTTAGACGGGACTCTAATGGCGTTCTTC
>few|TRBJ1-1|TRBV7-3|NA
CASSLRHSNTEAFF
TGTGCCAGCAGCTTGAGACATTCGAACACTGAAGCTTTCTTT
>NA|TRBJ2-7|TRBV5-1|NA
CASSLLGASSYEQYF
TGCGCCAGCAGCTTGCTGGGGGCTAGCTCCTACGAGCAGTACTTC
>NA|TRBJ2-2|TRBV5-4|NA
CASSLASRTNTGELFF
TGTGCCAGCAGCTTGGCTAGCCGGACGAACACCGGGGAGCTGTTTTTT
>NA|TRBJ2-1|TRBV15|TRBD1
CATSRPLDRANNEQFF
TGTGCCACCAGCAGACCACTCGACAGGGCGAACAATGAGCAGTTCTTC
>NA|TRBJ2-1|TRBV4-2|TRBD2
CASSLRVAGGGENEQFF
TGTGCCAGCAGCCTCCGGGTAGCGGGCGGGGGGGAAAATGAGCAGTTCTTC
>few|TRBJ2-5|TRBV7-6|TRBD2
CASSTTSGETQYF
TGTGCCAGCAGCACGACTAGCGGAGAGACCCAGTACTTC
>NA|TRBJ1-1|TRBV7-9|NA
CASSARTNTEAFF
TGTGCCAGCAGCGCCCGCACGAACACTGAAGCTTTCTTT